This T cell receptor beta chain comes out of a study of T cells in Graves' hyperthyroidism and ophthalmopathy. Study conclusions and caveats: Within blood appeared most thyroid clonotypes that had expanded above 0.001.

Hyperthyroidism in the patients, aged 18 to 65, was newly diagnosed and under 2 months in duration. Orbital computed tomography, thyroid ultrasound, serum thyroxine and TRAb, and clinical symptoms together informed the diagnoses. The CDR3 spans 13 residues. V was cut by 6 bases and J by 2 bases, with 11 bases left in between. Germline CDR1 and CDR2: DFQATT and SNEGSKA (reference sequence). Amplification targeted TCR beta CDR3 regions from RNA transcripts. The HTBI primer set drove a first-round RT-PCR of the TCR CDR3. TCRdb processed the multiplex PCR reads anew with MiXCR; each CDR3 protein has one entry. Seen here are roughly 380,000 distinct CDR3 sequences, roughly 13% observed once, and the top ten hold around 20%. In its sample, this clonotype was seen many times. Its antigen is unknown.

The clonotype originates from a young man with Graves' hyperthyroidism that later progressed to Graves' ophthalmopathy. V usage is TRBV20-1 and J usage is TRBJ1-5; D ambiguous. The sample taken for sequencing was blood. The CDR3 coding sequence is TGCAGTGCCACTAGGACGGGCAATCAGCCCCAGCATTTT. Translation gives CSATRTGNQPQHF.